Listed here are 21 T cell receptor beta chains from one sample, sequenced in a study of T cells in Graves' hyperthyroidism and ophthalmopathy. Researchers took RNA transcripts and amplified the TCR beta CDR3 regions from them. HTBI primers drove first-round RT-PCR of the TCR CDR3. MiXCR was run by TCRdb on the multiplex PCR reads, yielding one entry per CDR3 protein. The sample consists of roughly 100,000 distinct CDR3 sequences, approximately 50% of them appearing once. The sequenced sample was blood. The receptors derive from a man between 35 and 55 years old with Graves' hyperthyroidism.

This sequence joins TRBV6-2 or TRBV6-3 and TRBJ2-1; D unresolved. The V end was cut by 8 bases, the J end by 4 bases, with 18 bases between. The CDR3 covers 15 residues. From germline, CDR1 is MNHEY and CDR2 SVGEGT. The CDR3 DNA follows: TGTGCCAGCCTTTTCGTGCCGACACTGTACAATGAGCAGTTCTTC. Its translation is CASLFVPTLYNEQFF.

This clonotype was recorded many times. The rearrangement links TRBV19 to TRBJ2-2; D not resolved. The CDR3 contains 13 residues. CDR1 is LNHDA, CDR2 SQIVND, per germline (reference sequence). Trimming removed 4 bases from V and 0 bases from J, with 3 bases in between. This CDR3 is CASSRANTGELFF. CDR3 sequence (DNA): TGTGCCAGTAGTAGGGCGAACACCGGGGAGCTGTTTTTT.

Regarding this clonotype: The junction and the germline gene differ at one end; a read error may be behind it. V and J are TRBV7-6 and TRBJ2-5, with TRBD2 matching 8 bases. From germline, CDR1 is SGHVS and CDR2 FNYEAQ. CDR3 size: 18 residues. The CDR3 DNA reads TGTGCCGGCAGCTTAACCGGGACTAGGATGGGGATCCAGGAGACCCAGTACTTC. Its translation: CAGSLTGTRMGIQETQYF.

This clonotype has at least ten counts. This chain links TRBV7-2 with TRBJ2-1; 8 bases match TRBD2. Trimming at V came to 6 bases and at J to 7 bases, leaving 8 bases not matched to a gene. There are 14 residues in the CDR3. CDR1 is SGHTA, CDR2 FQGNSA, per germline. This CDR3 reads CASREREKVNEQFF. CDR3 bases: TGTGCCAGCAGGGAGCGGGAGAAGGTGAATGAGCAGTTCTTC.

Points on this clonotype: One base away lies a much larger clone, so this may be a sequencing read error. This chain links TRBV7-8 with TRBJ1-2; TRBD1 agrees at 9 bases. Germline lookup yields CDR1 SGHVS and CDR2 FQNEAQ. Trimming removed 5 bases from V and 4 bases from J; junction bases left unmatched: 8. The length of the CDR3 is 15 residues. This CDR3 is CASSRRTGVGYGYTF. The CDR3 coding sequence is TGTGCCAGCAGCCGCAGGACAGGGGTCGGCTATGGCTACACCTTC.

This rearrangement joins TRBV7-2 to TRBJ2-5, with a tentative D call TRBD2 (7 bases). V lost 7 bases to trimming and J lost 5 bases, with 14 bases between them. The V gene's germline CDR1 is SGHTA and CDR2 FQGNSA. The CDR3 is made up of 13 amino acids. The CDR3 nucleotides are TGTGCCAGCACCTCGGGGGGCGGGGAGACCCAGTACTTC. It codes for CASTSGGGETQYF. The variable domain in full, completed from reference TRBV7-2 and TRBJ2-5, reads GAGVSQSPSNKVTEKGKDVELRCDPISGHTALYWYRQSLGQGLEFLIYFQGNSAPDKSGLPSDRFSAERTGGSVSTLTIQRTQQEDSAVYLCASTSGGGETQYFGPGTRLLVL.

The chain has TRBV20-1 and TRBJ2-7; weak D call: TRBD2 (6 bases). V was clipped by 1 base and J by 0 bases, with 16 bases between them. The CDR3 is 16 residues long. Per germline, CDR1 DFQATT and CDR2 SNEGSKA (reference sequence). The DNA of the CDR3 is TGCAGTGCTAGAGGGGGCCGGGGGTGGAACTCCTACGAGCAGTACTTC. As protein: CSARGGRGWNSYEQYF.

This clonotype was seen ten or more times. The chain employs TRBV5-1 and TRBJ1-2; D not certain. The CDR3 runs to 15 residues. Trimming removed 0 bases from V and 3 bases from J, with 12 bases in between. CDR1 and CDR2 (germline): SGHRS, YFSETQ. The CDR3 DNA is TGCGCCAGCAGCTTGGCGGTCGGGAGGGACTATGGCTACACCTTC. Translating gives CASSLAVGRDYGYTF.

This clonotype appeared many times. The chain carries TRBV20-1 and TRBJ1-2; 7 bases are shared with TRBD1. Germline V gives CDR1 DFQATT, CDR2 SNEGSKA (reference sequence). The CDR3 has 15 residues. With V trimmed by 2 bases and J by 3 bases, 9 bases remained unmatched. CDR3 region: CSARSRTGRHYGYTF. CDR3 in DNA: TGCAGTGCTAGATCAAGGACAGGACGTCACTATGGCTACACCTTC.

In this sample, this clonotype turned up many times. The rearrangement links TRBV7-8 to TRBJ2-3; 7 nucleotides match TRBD1. The germline CDR1 and CDR2 sequences are SGHVS and FQNEAQ. The CDR3 contains 13 residues. The V gene end was trimmed by 10 bases and the J gene end by 2 bases; junction bases not matched to a gene: 6. CDR3 sequence: CATSRGSTDTQYF. The CDR3 DNA reads as TGTGCCACCTCCAGGGGGTCCACAGATACGCAGTATTTT.

Comments on this clonotype: Here the CDR3 omits its conserved ending phenylalanine or tryptophan, so a read error is the likely source. This rearrangement joins TRBV20-1 to TRBJ1-6, with D possibly TRBD1 on 5 matching bases. Germline values: CDR1 DFQATT, CDR2 SNEGSKA (reference sequence). Trimming pared 1 base from V and 8 bases from J, leaving 12 bases between. This CDR3 has 14 amino acids. This CDR3 is CSARVGQGDSPLHY. CDR3 bases: TGCAGTGCTAGAGTCGGGCAGGGAGATTCACCCCTCCACTAT.

At least ten counts were recorded for this clonotype. This is likely a read error, given that the CDR3 carries no conserved phenylalanine or tryptophan at its end. Because the CDR3's place on the DNA is in doubt, the DNA is left out and the CDR3 is given as listed by TCRdb. The genes are TRBV7-9 and TRBJ2-1; no DNA check was done on the table's D call, TRBD1. The CDR3 is 12 amino acids in total, end residues counted. Germline CDR1 and CDR2: SEHNR and FQNEAQ (reference sequence). The CDR3 protein is CASSLGGDRAFI.

Details on this clonotype: Since no conserved phenylalanine or tryptophan closes the CDR3, a read error is the likely cause. The chain employs TRBV20-1 and TRBJ1-1; the D is unclear. In germline, CDR1 is DFQATT, CDR2 SNEGSKA (reference sequence). V dropped 4 bases and J dropped 3 bases, with 12 bases sitting between them. This CDR3 comprises 13 residues. This CDR3 reads CSATNVGYTEAFC. The CDR3 DNA sequence: TGCAGTGCTACAAACGTTGGGTACACTGAAGCTTTCTGT.

This chain links TRBV29-1 with TRBJ2-3; 7 bases align to TRBD1. This CDR3 is built from 15 residues. Trimming took 2 bases from V and 11 from J; bases not matched to a gene: 16. CDR1 is SQVTM and CDR2 is ANQGSEA in the germline V gene. The CDR3 DNA follows: TGCAGCGTTGAAATCTGGGACAGCTCCTACAGTGAGCAGTATTTT. It yields the protein CSVEIWDSSYSEQYF.

About this clonotype: Being one base from a much bigger clone, this may be a read error. The V call is TRBV7-2, the J call TRBJ2-2; D is perhaps TRBD1 (5 bases). The germline V gene has CDR1 SGHTA and CDR2 FQGNSA. The V and J ends lost 1 base and 5 bases respectively, with 11 bases between them. The length of the CDR3 is 15 residues. The CDR3 loop is CASSLVSRVTGELFF. The CDR3 coding sequence is TGTGCCAGCAGCTTAGTGAGCAGGGTAACCGGGGAGCTGTTTTTT.

The rearrangement uses TRBV20-1 and TRBJ2-2; D is perhaps TRBD1 (6 bases). The DNA end is more similar to TRBJ1-1, so the J call may be wrong. The germline V gene encodes CDR1 DFQATT and CDR2 SNEGSKA (reference sequence). The CDR3 is made up of 15 amino acids. DNA for the CDR3: TGCAGTGCCCCTCGGGGGGCGGGGATCCACCGGGGAGCTTTCTTT. It codes for CSAPRGAGIHRGAFF.

The chain recombines TRBV10-2 with TRBJ2-3, with 9 bases fitting TRBD1. V trimming: 6 bases; J trimming: 3 bases; junction bases outside the gene matches: 4. Germline-derived CDR1 and CDR2 are WSHSY and SAAADI. This CDR3 has 14 residues. CDR3 bases: TGCGCCAGCAGAGCCGGGACAGGGACAGATACGCAGTATTTT. Encoded protein: CASRAGTGTDTQYF.

The chain combines TRBV7-3 with TRBJ2-1, with D possibly TRBD2 on 7 matching bases. The CDR3 runs 18 residues. From germline, CDR1 is SGHTA and CDR2 FQGTGA. The V gene lost 6 bases and the J gene lost 0 bases, with 21 bases spanning the gap. CDR3 in DNA: TGTGCCAGCAGTTTGAGTGCCGCGGGGGCCAGCTCCTACAATGAGCAGTTCTTC. Protein sequence: CASSLSAAGASSYNEQFF.

This clonotype appeared many times. V is TRBV9 and J is TRBJ2-3, with 7 nucleotides matching TRBD2. CDR3 length equals 13 residues. With 4 bases clipped from V and 6 bases from J, the junction kept 5 bases outside the gene matches. The germline V gene has CDR1 SGDLS and CDR2 YYNGEE. The DNA of the CDR3 is TGTGCCAGCAGCTCGACTAGCCCGGATACGCAGTATTTT. As protein: CASSSTSPDTQYF.

Concerning this clonotype itself: A much larger clone lies one base from this, so it may be a read error. The rearrangement links TRBV6-5 to TRBJ1-1; the D gene is possibly TRBD1 (6 bases). Trimming removed 6 bases from V and 4 bases from J, with 21 bases in between. Germline V gives CDR1 MNHEY, CDR2 SVGAGI. This CDR3 comprises 16 residues. CDR3 in DNA: TGTGCCAGCAGCAGGGGAGTTAGGCTGCGGAGCACTGAAGCTTTCTTT. This gives the protein CASSRGVRLRSTEAFF.

This clonotype appeared once. V usage is TRBV9 and J usage is TRBJ2-5; 10 bases match TRBD1. V was pared by 0 bases and J by 5 bases, with 4 bases of the junction left unmatched. Germline values: CDR1 SGDLS, CDR2 YYNGEE. This CDR3 region has 15 residues. The CDR3, as DNA: TGTGCCAGCAGCGTAGAGGGGACAGGGGTCGAGACCCAGTACTTC. Its translation: CASSVEGTGVETQYF.